The present entry profiles one T cell receptor beta chain with its context. The sample is drawn from a study of T cells after yellow fever vaccination. From germline, CDR1 is ENHRY and CDR2 SYGVKD. This CDR3 is 14 amino acids long. The germline V and J ends were trimmed by 7 bases and 0 bases, with 10 bases remaining between them. TCRdb re-called the 5' RACE reads through MiXCR, storing one row per CDR3 protein. The top ten hold 2.5% to 4% of the sample, which has 300,000 to 400,000 distinct CDR3 sequences, around an eighth seen once. Source: CD4+ T cells sorted from PBMCs, taken 15 days after the yellow fever booster vaccination. J is TRBJ2-1 and V is TRBV10-3; tentatively, D is TRBD1 or TRBD2 (5 bases each). The sequence was obtained from a man aged 18 to 30 who received the YFV17D yellow fever vaccine. The CDR3 DNA follows: TGTGCCATCAATTCAGGGAGCTCCTACAATGAGCAGTTCTTC. It specifies CAINSGSSYNEQFF.